This T cell receptor beta chain derives from a study of blood T cell repertoires in COVID-19. Comment on this clone: The sample holds other DNA sequences that translate to the same CDR3.

The CDR3 runs to 14 residues. Looked up from germline, CDR1 is SGHDN and CDR2 is FVKESK. V was clipped by 1 base and J by 2 bases, with 6 bases between them. The authors' processing: Estimation of nucleated cell counts relied on the amplification of reference gene primers. Sequencing was performed with immunoSEQ multiplex PCR; in TCRdb, only in-frame clones are kept and a portion is missing. V, J and clone size were drawn from that table, and D and trimming were deduced from the DNA. Counted here are 88,000 or so clones, 79% occurring once; the ten biggest clones make up 20% to 25%. Sequenced input: peripheral blood. This TCR came from a human donor in a cohort sampled during active COVID-19. The chain carries TRBV14 and TRBJ2-1; D unresolved. The CDR3 region is CASSQAPPYNEQFF. The CDR3 nucleotides read TGTGCCAGCAGCCAAGCTCCCCCCTACAATGAGCAGTTCTTC. The full variable domain, its missing parts supplied by reference TRBV14 and TRBJ2-1, is EAGVTQFPSHSVIEKGQTVTLRCDPISGHDNLYWYRRVMGKEIKFLLHFVKESKQDESGMPNNRFLAERTGGTYSTLKVQPAELEDSGVYFCASSQAPPYNEQFFGPGTRLTVL.